The rows below give T cell receptor beta chains drawn from one sample of a study of early stage breast cancer tumors. This table comes from immunoSEQ multiplex PCR, and its TCRdb copy is limited to in-frame clones, with some not included. The sample holds tens of thousands of clones, 72% seen once. The sample comprised blood. These receptor sequences come from a person aged 50-59 years with breast cancer. Both conserved end residues are part of each CDR3. Fields, in order: D gene, clone size, J gene, V gene, CDR3 DNA, CDR3 protein. The D gene is left open where the match is weak. Size tells how often a clone was seen (once, few, many) or the class of an expanded clone, and some rows leave it out.

D gene: NA; clone size: NA; J gene: TRBJ1-2; V gene: TRBV4-2; CDR3 DNA: TGTGCCAGCAGCCAAGGAGTCAACTATGGCTACACCTTC; CDR3 protein: CASSQGVNYGYTF
D gene: NA; clone size: NA; J gene: TRBJ1-1; V gene: TRBV6-6; CDR3 DNA: TGTGCCAGCAGCTACGTGGCAGCTGAAGCTTTCTTT; CDR3 protein: CASSYVAAEAFF
D gene: TRBD2; clone size: once; J gene: TRBJ2-7; V gene: TRBV4-2; CDR3 DNA: TGTGCCAGCAGCCAAGATGGACTAGCGGGAGGCTACGAGCAGTACTTC; CDR3 protein: CASSQDGLAGGYEQYF
D gene: TRBD1; clone size: many; J gene: TRBJ1-1; V gene: TRBV19; CDR3 DNA: TGTGCCAGTAGTTTACAGGGGAAGGGGGCTGAAGCTTTCTTT; CDR3 protein: CASSLQGKGAEAFF
D gene: TRBD1; clone size: NA; J gene: TRBJ1-1; V gene: TRBV11-2; CDR3 DNA: TGTGCCAGCAGCTTAGGGACAGGGGGCTTTTTAGTTGGTGAAGCTTTCTTT; CDR3 protein: CASSLGTGGFLVGEAFF
D gene: TRBD2; clone size: once; J gene: TRBJ2-1; V gene: TRBV19; CDR3 DNA: TGTGCCAGTATTCCGCGGGAGGGCCACAATGAGCAGTTCTTC; CDR3 protein: CASIPREGHNEQFF
D gene: NA; clone size: NA; J gene: TRBJ2-1; V gene: TRBV13; CDR3 DNA: TGTGCCAGCAGCACGGAAGACAATGAGCAGTTCTTC; CDR3 protein: CASSTEDNEQFF
D gene: TRBD1; clone size: NA; J gene: TRBJ2-3; V gene: TRBV7-3; CDR3 DNA: TGTGCCAGCAGCTTTCTGGGACAGAGCACAGATACGCAGTATTTT; CDR3 protein: CASSFLGQSTDTQYF
D gene: NA; clone size: few; J gene: TRBJ1-1; V gene: TRBV7-2; CDR3 DNA: TGTGCCAGCAGCTTAGAACGTTGGAGCACTGAAGCTTTCTTT; CDR3 protein: CASSLERWSTEAFF
D gene: NA; clone size: NA; J gene: TRBJ1-4; V gene: TRBV7-9; CDR3 DNA: TGTGCCAGCAGCCTAGGACGGGATGAAAAACTGTTTTTT; CDR3 protein: CASSLGRDEKLFF
D gene: TRBD1; clone size: NA; J gene: TRBJ2-5; V gene: TRBV4-2; CDR3 DNA: TGTGCCAGCAGCCAAGAGGGACAGGGGTACGAGACCCAGTACTTC; CDR3 protein: CASSQEGQGYETQYF
D gene: TRBD2; clone size: NA; J gene: TRBJ2-3; V gene: TRBV6-1; CDR3 DNA: TGTGCCACCCTGGGAGGGGACCCGGTCCCAGATACGCAGTATTTT; CDR3 protein: CATLGGDPVPDTQYF
D gene: TRBD1; clone size: NA; J gene: TRBJ1-2; V gene: TRBV9; CDR3 DNA: TGTGCCAGCAGCGCGGGACAGGGGGATTCTGGCTACACCTTC; CDR3 protein: CASSAGQGDSGYTF
D gene: NA; clone size: NA; J gene: TRBJ2-2; V gene: TRBV30; CDR3 DNA: TGTGCCTGGAGTCCAACCTCTGGCGGGGCGAACACCGGGGAGCTGTTTTTT; CDR3 protein: CAWSPTSGGANTGELFF
D gene: NA; clone size: NA; J gene: TRBJ1-5; V gene: TRBV30; CDR3 DNA: TGTGCCTGGAGTGGATCCGGGACGGATTCCAATCAGCCCCAGCATTTT; CDR3 protein: CAWSGSGTDSNQPQHF
D gene: NA; clone size: NA; J gene: TRBJ2-1; V gene: TRBV19; CDR3 DNA: TGTGCCAGTAGTGACCCCCGATCTAGCGAGAGTTTCTACAATGAGCAGTTCTTC; CDR3 protein: CASSDPRSSESFYNEQFF
D gene: NA; clone size: NA; J gene: TRBJ1-4; V gene: TRBV19; CDR3 DNA: TGTGCCAGTAGGTCGTCAGGGATTAATGAAAAACTGTTTTTT; CDR3 protein: CASRSSGINEKLFF
D gene: TRBD1; clone size: once; J gene: TRBJ2-2; V gene: TRBV9; CDR3 DNA: TGTGCCAGCAGCGCGACAGGGCAACTTACCGGGGAGCTGTTTTTT; CDR3 protein: CASSATGQLTGELFF
D gene: NA; clone size: NA; J gene: TRBJ2-7; V gene: TRBV7-3; CDR3 DNA: TGTGCCAGCAGCTTTCACAAAATCTTC; CDR3 protein: CASSFHKIF
D gene: NA; clone size: NA; J gene: TRBJ1-2; V gene: TRBV7-4; CDR3 DNA: TGTGCCAGCAGCTTCCCCCAAGGGGGGGGCTACACCTTC; CDR3 protein: CASSFPQGGGYTF
D gene: NA; clone size: few; J gene: TRBJ2-5; V gene: TRBV18; CDR3 DNA: TGTGCCAGCTCACCTTACCAAGAGACCCAGTACTTC; CDR3 protein: CASSPYQETQYF
D gene: NA; clone size: NA; J gene: TRBJ2-3; V gene: TRBV29-1; CDR3 DNA: TGCAGCGTTGATCGTGGGGAACAGGGAGTGGCAGATACGCAGTATTTT; CDR3 protein: CSVDRGEQGVADTQYF
D gene: NA; clone size: few; J gene: TRBJ1-1; V gene: TRBV30; CDR3 DNA: TGTGCCTGGAGTAGGCGGAAGGACACTGAAGCTTTCTTT; CDR3 protein: CAWSRRKDTEAFF
D gene: NA; clone size: NA; J gene: TRBJ1-2; V gene: TRBV7-3; CDR3 DNA: TGTGCCAGCAGCTTAAGAGCTGGCTACACCTTC; CDR3 protein: CASSLRAGYTF
D gene: TRBD1; clone size: NA; J gene: TRBJ2-7; V gene: TRBV27; CDR3 DNA: TGTGCCAGCAGTTTAGGGTTGGCAGGGGGCAACGAGCAGTACTTC; CDR3 protein: CASSLGLAGGNEQYF
D gene: NA; clone size: NA; J gene: TRBJ2-2; V gene: TRBV6-1; CDR3 DNA: TGTGCCAGCAGTGAAAACACCGACGGGACCGGGGAGCTGTTTTTT; CDR3 protein: CASSENTDGTGELFF
D gene: TRBD1; clone size: few; J gene: TRBJ1-1; V gene: TRBV18; CDR3 DNA: TGTGCCAGCTCACCCGACAGGGGAAACACTGAAGCTTTCTTT; CDR3 protein: CASSPDRGNTEAFF
D gene: TRBD1; clone size: NA; J gene: TRBJ2-7; V gene: TRBV5-1; CDR3 DNA: TGCGCCAGCACCCCTTCGGCAGGGGGAGTGGGCGAGCAGTACTTC; CDR3 protein: CASTPSAGGVGEQYF
D gene: TRBD1; clone size: NA; J gene: TRBJ1-4; V gene: TRBV2; CDR3 DNA: TGTGCCAGCAGCGGACAGGATGAAAAACTGTTTTTT; CDR3 protein: CASSGQDEKLFF
D gene: NA; clone size: NA; J gene: TRBJ2-1; V gene: TRBV5-5; CDR3 DNA: TGTGCCAGCAGCTTGACGGGACTGTCCTACAATGAGCAGTTCTTC; CDR3 protein: CASSLTGLSYNEQFF
D gene: TRBD2; clone size: few; J gene: TRBJ2-1; V gene: TRBV2; CDR3 DNA: TGTGCCAGCAGTGGAGCGGGAGGACCCTACAATGAGCAGTTCTTC; CDR3 protein: CASSGAGGPYNEQFF
D gene: TRBD1; clone size: NA; J gene: TRBJ1-2; V gene: TRBV5-1; CDR3 DNA: TGCGCCAGCAGCTTGACCCCCGGGACAGCTTATGGCTACACCTTC; CDR3 protein: CASSLTPGTAYGYTF
D gene: TRBD1; clone size: NA; J gene: TRBJ2-7; V gene: TRBV5-1; CDR3 DNA: TGCGCCAGCAGATCCGGGACAGGGAGCTACGAGCAGTACTTC; CDR3 protein: CASRSGTGSYEQYF
D gene: TRBD1; clone size: NA; J gene: TRBJ2-7; V gene: TRBV19; CDR3 DNA: TGTGCCAGTAGTTCCGGGACAGGGACCTACGAGCAGTACTTC; CDR3 protein: CASSSGTGTYEQYF
D gene: NA; clone size: NA; J gene: TRBJ1-1; V gene: TRBV5-6; CDR3 DNA: TGTGCCAGCAGTTCGAGGGTTAACACTGAAGCTTTCTTT; CDR3 protein: CASSSRVNTEAFF
D gene: TRBD1; clone size: NA; J gene: TRBJ1-2; V gene: TRBV6-1; CDR3 DNA: TGTGCCAGCAGTGAAGGGGCAGGGGGCCTCGAGGGCTACACCTTC; CDR3 protein: CASSEGAGGLEGYTF
D gene: NA; clone size: NA; J gene: TRBJ1-3; V gene: TRBV6-1; CDR3 DNA: TGTGCCAGCAGTGTGAAAGGCGATGTGGGGCCTGGAAACACCATATATTTT; CDR3 protein: CASSVKGDVGPGNTIYF
D gene: NA; clone size: NA; J gene: TRBJ2-1; V gene: TRBV7-9; CDR3 DNA: TGTGCCAGCAGCTATGAGGTAGCCTACAATGAGCAGTTCTTC; CDR3 protein: CASSYEVAYNEQFF
D gene: TRBD2; clone size: few; J gene: TRBJ2-7; V gene: TRBV5-1; CDR3 DNA: TGCGCCAGCAGCTTGGGGACTAGCAACGAGCAGTACTTC; CDR3 protein: CASSLGTSNEQYF
D gene: NA; clone size: NA; J gene: TRBJ2-3; V gene: TRBV5-1; CDR3 DNA: TGCGCCAGCGCAGTGCAGGGCAGCACAGATACGCAGTATTTT; CDR3 protein: CASAVQGSTDTQYF
D gene: TRBD1; clone size: once; J gene: TRBJ1-1; V gene: TRBV5-1; CDR3 DNA: TGCGCCAGCAGTACCGGGACAGCGAACACTGAAGCTTTCTTT; CDR3 protein: CASSTGTANTEAFF
D gene: TRBD1; clone size: once; J gene: TRBJ2-7; V gene: TRBV5-1; CDR3 DNA: TGCGCCAGCAGCTTTCGGGGGACAGGGGTTGGGGACGAGCAGTACTTC; CDR3 protein: CASSFRGTGVGDEQYF
D gene: TRBD2; clone size: NA; J gene: TRBJ2-1; V gene: TRBV9; CDR3 DNA: TGTGCCAGCAGCGTCGATTCGGGACTAGCAGTGACTGAGCAGTTCTTC; CDR3 protein: CASSVDSGLAVTEQFF
D gene: NA; clone size: NA; J gene: TRBJ2-5; V gene: TRBV7-8; CDR3 DNA: TGTGCCAGCAGCTTAGGCGGCGGGACTTCGGAGACCCAGTACTTC; CDR3 protein: CASSLGGGTSETQYF
D gene: TRBD2; clone size: NA; J gene: TRBJ2-7; V gene: TRBV6-4; CDR3 DNA: TGTGCCAGCAGTGACAAGACTAGCGGGCGCCGGGCGGTCTACGAGCAGTACTTC; CDR3 protein: CASSDKTSGRRAVYEQYF
D gene: NA; clone size: NA; J gene: TRBJ2-1; V gene: TRBV2; CDR3 DNA: TGTGCCAGCAGTGTGTTACAGAACAATGAGCAGTTCTTC; CDR3 protein: CASSVLQNNEQFF